The 18 T cell receptor beta chains given below trace back to one sample, sequenced in a study of early T cells in non-severe SARS-CoV-2 infection (dated by TCRdb to about 2021). Library preparation used 5' RACE. Sequencing was performed on a NextSeq 500. The public reads were reprocessed in TCRdb via fastp at Q25 and MiXCR, keeping in-frame beta chains. Duplicate CDR3 protein sequences are folded into a single record with the most common DNA and genes. Across this sample there are about 92,000 distinct CDR3 sequences, with 16% seen only once. The ten largest clones capture around 1.3% of the sample. Sequencing was carried out using whole blood. The receptors originated from an adult who was a healthcare worker with PCR-confirmed SARS-CoV-2 infection or an uninfected control (not recorded which).

V usage is TRBV18 and J usage is TRBJ2-3; D tentatively fits TRBD1 or TRBD2 (5 bases each). The CDR3 is made up of 12 amino acids. Germline values: CDR1 KGHSH, CDR2 LQKENI. V lost 5 bases to trimming and J lost 4 bases, with 7 bases between them. In nucleotides, the CDR3 is TGTGCCAGCTCAGGGGGTGCAGATACGCAGTATTTT. Translating gives CASSGGADTQYF.

This clonotype was observed a handful of times. This chain connects TRBV12-3 or TRBV12-4 to TRBJ2-7; 8 bases map to TRBD2. This CDR3 has 15 residues. The ends lost 1 base at V and 4 bases at J; junction bases unmatched: 6. CDR3 in DNA: TGTGCCAGCAGTTTAGACGGGGGGGCCTGGTACGAGCAGTACTTC. This translates into CASSLDGGAWYEQYF.

This clonotype was observed at least ten times. The CDR3 DNA follows: TGTGCCAGCAGCGCGGCTGGGGTTGCGGGTCCCTACGAGCAGTACTTC. As protein: CASSAAGVAGPYEQYF. The chain employs TRBV7-6 and TRBJ2-7, with D tentatively TRBD2 (5 bases). The germline V and J ends were trimmed by 5 bases and 2 bases, with 19 bases remaining between them. Germline lookup yields CDR1 SGHVS and CDR2 FNYEAQ. The CDR3 totals 16 residues.

The chain has TRBV10-2 and TRBJ2-2, with D perhaps matching TRBD2 (5 bases). V lost 11 bases, J lost 4 bases, and 11 bases lay in between. The CDR3 runs to 12 residues. CDR1 WSHSY and CDR2 SAAADI come from the germline V gene. The CDR3 region is CAVRGRTGELFF. The DNA for the CDR3 is TGCGCCGTTCGGGGTCGCACCGGGGAGCTGTTTTTT.

This clonotype is medium-sized in the sample. The chain couples TRBV6-4 to TRBJ2-1; 8 bases fit TRBD2. Germline CDR1 is MRHNA and CDR2 is SNTAGT. The CDR3 runs to 15 residues. Trimming cost V 2 bases and J 7 bases; bases outside gene matches: 7. The DNA of the CDR3 is TGTGCCAGCAGTGACACTAGCGGAGGTTGGAATGAGCAGTTCTTC. Encoded protein: CASSDTSGGWNEQFF.

This clonotype was detected only a few times. CDR3 residues: CASSPNPLGLRETQYF. CDR3 DNA: TGTGCCAGCTCACCAAATCCCCTAGGACTTAGAGAGACCCAGTACTTC. The chain employs TRBV18 and TRBJ2-5; maybe TRBD2 (5 bases). V gave up 2 bases and J gave up 4 bases, with 17 bases separating them. The germline V gene encodes CDR1 KGHSH and CDR2 LQKENI. The CDR3 is 16 residues long.

V usage is TRBV6-2 or TRBV6-3 and J usage is TRBJ1-5; TRBD1 is a possible D gene (5 bases). Trimming took 6 bases from V and 7 from J, leaving 16 bases between them. CDR3 length equals 14 residues. Germline CDR1 and CDR2: MNHEY and SVGEGT. The CDR3 DNA sequence: TGTGCCAGCAGCCCAGACAGAAGTAAGCAGCCCCAGCATTTT. Its translation is CASSPDRSKQPQHF.

The chain uses TRBV21-1 and TRBJ2-7; TRBD1 is the table's D call and was not checked against the DNA. TRBV21-1 is reported as a pseudogene. The CDR3 has 14 residues. The CDR3 DNA follows: TGTGCCAGCAGCATCGGACAGGCCCACTACGAGCAGTACTTC. It yields the protein CASSIGQAHYEQYF.

V is TRBV20-1 and J is TRBJ1-1; maybe TRBD1 (5 bases). The CDR3 runs 14 residues. Germline V gene lookup returns CDR1 DFQATT and CDR2 SNEGSKA (reference sequence). Trimming stripped 5 bases from V and 4 bases from J, with 17 bases between. The CDR3 spells CSAGTGLLGTEAFF. CDR3 nucleotides: TGCAGTGCTGGGACGGGGCTCCTGGGCACTGAAGCTTTCTTT.

This clonotype was detected only a few times. This rearrangement joins TRBV29-1 to TRBJ2-1; maybe TRBD2 (5 bases). CDR3 length equals 13 residues. CDR1 is SQVTM, CDR2 ANQGSEA, per germline. V lost 7 bases and J 2 bases, leaving 12 bases between the germline ends. The DNA for the CDR3 is TGCAGCGCCAAAGGACTTGCCTACAATGAGCAGTTCTTC. Translation: CSAKGLAYNEQFF.

The genes are TRBV3-2 and TRBJ2-2; the table names TRBD2, a call not compared with the DNA. TRBV3-2 constitutes a pseudogene. The CDR3 is 13 residues long. The CDR3, as DNA: TGTGCCAGCAGCCATTGGGAGGCGGGGGAGCTGTTTTTT. It codes for CASSHWEAGELFF.

The chain combines TRBV7-9 with TRBJ2-7, with TRBD1 matching over 9 bases. The trim removed 0 bases at V and 3 bases at J, leaving 6 bases unmatched. Germline V gives CDR1 SEHNR, CDR2 FQNEAQ (reference sequence). The CDR3 consists of 16 residues. The CDR3 nucleotides are TGTGCCAGCAGCTTAGCTCCCGGGACAGGGAGCTACGAGCAGTACTTC. Translation: CASSLAPGTGSYEQYF.

This clonotype was counted between two and nine times. This chain joins TRBV18 and TRBJ1-5; D gene ambiguous. The V gene's germline CDR1 is KGHSH and CDR2 LQKENI. Trimming shortened V by 2 bases and J by 3 bases, and 11 bases separated the two germline ends. The CDR3 contains 15 residues. The CDR3 here is CASSPEQVHNQPQHF. CDR3 nucleotide sequence: TGTGCCAGCTCACCAGAGCAGGTGCACAATCAGCCCCAGCATTTT.

The J gene is TRBJ2-1, the V gene TRBV27; D may match TRBD1 or TRBD2 (6 bases each). Germline V gene data show CDR1 as MNHEY and CDR2 as SMNVEV (reference sequence). V gave up 6 bases and J gave up 7 bases, with 19 bases separating them. CDR3 length equals 15 residues. The CDR3 loop reads CASRSGGSGVNEQFF. The CDR3 DNA reads as TGTGCCAGCAGAAGTGGAGGGTCAGGGGTGAATGAGCAGTTCTTC.

This clonotype was detected ten times or more. The genes are TRBV10-2 and TRBJ1-4; D is uncertain. Germline loops: CDR1 WSHSY, CDR2 SAAADI. The CDR3 spans 14 residues. V dropped 4 bases and J dropped 5 bases, with 11 bases sitting between them. The CDR3 spells CASSVSPLNEKLFF. Here the CDR3 DNA reads TGCGCCAGCAGTGTCTCGCCTTTAAATGAAAAACTGTTTTTT.

This clonotype was picked up a small number of times. The rearrangement links TRBV19 to TRBJ1-2; D ambiguous. CDR1 and CDR2 (germline): LNHDA, SQIVND (reference sequence). Trimming shortened V by 7 bases and J by 3 bases, and 9 bases separated the two germline ends. The CDR3 totals 12 residues. The CDR3 region is CASISLDYGYTF. In DNA form, the CDR3 reads TGTGCCAGTATCAGCCTCGACTATGGCTACACCTTC.

There are a few counts of this clonotype. The V and J genes are TRBV5-4 and TRBJ2-1; D remains unclear. Germline loops: CDR1 SGHNT, CDR2 YYREEE (reference sequence). The V end lost 3 bases, the J end lost 0 bases, and 13 bases lay between the germline ends. CDR3 size: 16 residues. In DNA, the CDR3 is TGTGCCAGCAGCTCGATGACACAGAGCTCCTACAATGAGCAGTTCTTC. Its translation: CASSSMTQSSYNEQFF.

This clonotype came up many times. The rearrangement links TRBV19 to TRBJ2-1, with 11 bases that match TRBD1. Germline-derived CDR1 and CDR2 are LNHDA and SQIVND (reference sequence). Trimming at V came to 6 bases and at J to 1 base, leaving 2 bases not matched to a gene. There are 15 residues in the CDR3. The CDR3 here is CASSGQGASYNEQFF. Written as DNA, the CDR3 is TGTGCCAGTAGCGGACAGGGGGCATCCTACAATGAGCAGTTCTTC.